This TCR beta chain was obtained from a study of CD8 T cells in ankylosing spondylitis. General observations from the study: For ankylosing spondylitis blood, a TCR beta motif of under 10 highly homologous variants appeared characteristic. Reportedly, matched ankylosing spondylitis synovial fluid was significantly enriched for disease-linked clones.

There are many counts of this clonotype. Its cognate antigen is unknown. The V end was cut by 1 base, the J end by 2 bases, with 8 bases between. Germline CDR1 reads MDHEN; CDR2 reads SYDVKM. The CDR3 loop spans 14 amino acids. Preparation of TCR beta libraries was done by quantitative 5'-RACE with molecular barcodes. TCRdb re-called the 5' RACE reads with MiXCR, one entry per CDR3 protein. The sample holds about 500,000 distinct CDR3 sequences; about 5.4% are singletons and the top ten take around 3.5%. V is TRBV28 and J is TRBJ2-5, with D perhaps matching TRBD1 (6 bases). Sequences were obtained from blood, either unsorted or a sorted T cell fraction (not recorded which). This TCR derives from a male donor with ankylosing spondylitis. Written as DNA, the CDR3 is TGTGCCAGCAGTTTATTCGACAGGCAAGAGACCCAGTACTTC. Amino acid sequence: CASSLFDRQETQYF.